Described below is a single T cell receptor beta chain sequence and its context. Its specificity is not known. PCR was performed a second time for about 6 to 12 cycles using a sample-barcoded 5' primer and a J-beta primer mix. Researchers report that each sample yielded at least 3 million CDR3-containing paired-end reads. TCRdb reanalysed the 5' RACE reads using MiXCR and keeps one entry per CDR3 protein. The sample contains 1.5 million to 2 million distinct CDR3 sequences, roughly 50% of which appear only once. This sample was included in a study of blood T cells in healthy people across ages. The study's findings and limits: Donors of long life had a larger count of naive CD4+ cells and greater diversity than aged donors.

Germline V CDR1 and CDR2: MDHEN, SYDVKM. V lost 6 bases and J lost 0; bases outside the gene matches: 11. The CDR3 length is 17 residues. The clonotype originates from a woman aged 40-49 years in good health. The J gene is TRBJ2-7, the V gene TRBV28, with 10 positions matching TRBD2. Specimen: blood. The CDR3 here is CASRRATSGASSYEQYF. DNA of the CDR3: TGTGCCAGCAGGAGGGCAACTAGCGGGGCCAGCTCCTACGAGCAGTACTTC.